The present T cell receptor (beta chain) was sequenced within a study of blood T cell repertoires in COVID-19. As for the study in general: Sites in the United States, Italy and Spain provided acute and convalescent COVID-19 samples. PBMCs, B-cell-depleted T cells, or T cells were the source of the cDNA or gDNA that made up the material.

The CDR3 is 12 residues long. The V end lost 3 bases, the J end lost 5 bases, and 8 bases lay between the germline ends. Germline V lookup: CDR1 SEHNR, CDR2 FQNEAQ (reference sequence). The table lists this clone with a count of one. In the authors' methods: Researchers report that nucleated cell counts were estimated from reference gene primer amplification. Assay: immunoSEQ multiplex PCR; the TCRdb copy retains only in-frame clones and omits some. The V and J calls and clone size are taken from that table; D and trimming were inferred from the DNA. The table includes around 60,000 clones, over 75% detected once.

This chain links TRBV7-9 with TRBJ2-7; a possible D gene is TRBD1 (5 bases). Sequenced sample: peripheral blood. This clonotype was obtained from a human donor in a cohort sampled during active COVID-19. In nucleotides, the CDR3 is TGTGCCAGCAGCTTCAGGGAAGACGAGCAGTACTTC. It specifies CASSFREDEQYF.